What follows is one T cell receptor (beta chain) and its context. Its cognate antigen is unknown. Each CDR3 protein is one row after TCRdb ran MiXCR on the 5' RACE reads. The repertoire holds fewer than 650,000 distinct CDR3 sequences, with 17% as singletons. The data derive from a study of T-cell memory formation after mild COVID-19. The study, taken as a whole, reports: CD4+ contracting clones were found mainly in CM and EM, and CD8+ ones in EMRA. Whether second-wave clones peaking at day 37 were SARS-CoV-2 specific went unconfirmed.

The specimen was PBMCs or a T cell subset sorted from them (not recorded which). This clonotype was obtained from an adult woman who had mild COVID-19 (a few samples of this study predate the infection). Cell type and time point are not known.

The CDR3 reads CASRLVPGLAGGSSYNEQFF. DNA for the CDR3: TGTGCAAGTCGCTTAGTTCCGGGACTAGCGGGAGGGAGCTCCTACAATGAGCAGTTCTTC. The chain employs TRBV12-2 and TRBJ2-1; TRBD2 is the table's D call, not checked against the DNA. TRBV12-2 is labeled a pseudogene. The CDR3 is 20 residues long.